A selection of T cell receptor beta chains follows, all from one sample in a study of T cells after yellow fever vaccination. MiXCR, applied by TCRdb to the 5' RACE reads, yields one record per CDR3 protein. The table includes approximately 260,000 distinct CDR3 sequences, 13% detected once. The sample consisted of CD4+ T cells sorted from PBMCs, taken 45 days after the yellow fever booster vaccination. The receptors here all came from a man aged 30-40 years who received the YFV17D yellow fever vaccine. Both conserved end residues are part of each CDR3. Each record gives: CDR3 protein, J gene, V gene.

CSVVGTGGRRDTQYF | TRBJ2-3 | TRBV29-1
CSADTGTRDSYEQYF | TRBJ2-7 | TRBV20-1
CASSLDNRVKYF | TRBJ2-5 | TRBV5-4
CAIQGDDQPQHF | TRBJ1-5 | TRBV10-3
CSVFGGRGQASYEQYF | TRBJ2-7 | TRBV29-1
CASSPDSAYGYTF | TRBJ1-2 | TRBV7-2
CASSVGGSAETQYF | TRBJ2-5 | TRBV11-2
CASSPEGWTGELFF | TRBJ2-2 | TRBV12-3/TRBV12-4
CAWSPGGEAGYTF | TRBJ1-2 | TRBV30
CASSLIGSSYNEQFF | TRBJ2-1 | TRBV7-2
CASSPRGQPSYEQYF | TRBJ2-7 | TRBV7-2